This T cell receptor beta chain emerged from a study of cytomegalovirus exposure and HLA in healthy donors. Trimming took 1 base from V and 9 from J, leaving 16 bases between them. This CDR3 comprises 15 residues. The germline V gene has CDR1 SGHVS and CDR2 FQNEAQ. Vbeta (60) and Jbeta (13) primers were used in the PCR. The method was immunoSEQ multiplex PCR; TCRdb's version includes in-frame clones alone and lacks a portion of them. This sample has roughly 80,000 clones; roughly 75% occur once, and the top ten carry approximately 1%. The gene calls are TRBV7-8 and TRBJ2-1; the D is unclear. Sequencing was done on a sample of PBMCs. This sequence was found in a male donor in good health and CMV-seronegative. CDR3 residues: CASSLGATGSGEQFF. DNA of the CDR3: TGTGCCAGCAGCTTAGGTGCGACCGGTTCGGGTGAGCAGTTCTTC.